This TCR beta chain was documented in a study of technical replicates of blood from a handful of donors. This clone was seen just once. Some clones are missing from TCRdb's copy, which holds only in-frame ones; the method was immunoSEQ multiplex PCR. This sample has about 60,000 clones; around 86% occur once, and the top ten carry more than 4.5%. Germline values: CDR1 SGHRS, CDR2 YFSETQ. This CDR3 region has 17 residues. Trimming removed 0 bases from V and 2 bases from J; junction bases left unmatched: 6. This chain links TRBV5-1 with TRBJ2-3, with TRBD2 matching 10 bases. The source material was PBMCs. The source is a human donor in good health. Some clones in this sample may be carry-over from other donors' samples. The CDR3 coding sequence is TGCGCCAGCAGCTTGGGTACTAGCGGGGTAGTCACAGATACGCAGTATTTT. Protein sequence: CASSLGTSGVVTDTQYF.